Below, 17 T cell receptor beta chains from the same sample are listed, as sequenced in a study of Ad26.COV2.S vaccination and SARS-CoV-2 variants. The protocol was immunoSEQ multiplex PCR, while the TCRdb copy is restricted to in-frame clones and leaves out a portion. The sample records nearly 400,000 clones, 89% being singletons. Sample treatment: about 20 received Ad26.COV2.S at low or high dose, single or two shots; a few received placebo; per-sample allocation not given. Day 63 after the first injection of vaccine or placebo was the sampling time. The sequences come from peripheral blood, collected in a trial of Ad26.COV2.S vaccine versus placebo. These TCRs come from a person aged 18 to 59 who received the Ad26.COV2.S COVID-19 vaccine or a placebo.

The chain recombines TRBV29-1 with TRBJ2-1, with D uncertain. The CDR3 sequence is 15 residues long. V lost 1 base to trimming and J lost 1 base, with 11 bases between them. Germline CDR1 is SQVTM and CDR2 is ANQGSEA. CDR3 amino acids: CSVEGGIRSYNEQFF. CDR3 DNA: TGCAGCGTTGAAGGGGGTATTAGGTCCTACAATGAGCAGTTCTTC.

About this clone itself: Different DNA sequences within this sample yield the same CDR3. This rearrangement joins TRBV9 to TRBJ1-2; 7 bases are shared with TRBD1. The CDR3 spans 13 residues. The trim removed 0 bases at V and 6 bases at J, leaving 2 bases unmatched. Germline lookup yields CDR1 SGDLS and CDR2 YYNGEE. CDR3: CASSVGQGDGYTF. In DNA form, the CDR3 reads TGTGCCAGCAGCGTAGGACAGGGTGATGGCTACACCTTC.

The rearrangement links TRBV7-7 to TRBJ2-3; 8 bases map to TRBD2. J lost 5 bases, V lost 5 bases, and 12 bases had no gene match. CDR1 SSHAT and CDR2 FNYEAQ come from the germline V gene (reference sequence). The CDR3 consists of 16 residues. This chain's CDR3 is CASSPSPPGGVDTQYF. CDR3 in DNA: TGTGCCAGCAGCCCTAGCCCCCCGGGGGGGGTAGATACGCAGTATTTT.

This clone was observed a handful of times. This rearrangement joins TRBV7-9 to TRBJ1-2; possible D gene TRBD1, 6 bases. Germline V gives CDR1 SEHNR, CDR2 FQNEAQ (reference sequence). This CDR3 comprises 13 residues. Trimming shortened V by 4 bases and J by 8 bases, and 14 bases separated the two germline ends. The CDR3 DNA follows: TGTGCCAGCAGCTCGGGAAGGGGGTACGGCTACACCTTC. Protein sequence: CASSSGRGYGYTF. The full variable domain, with the rest looked up from reference TRBV7-9 and TRBJ1-2, is DTGVSQNPRHKITKRGQNVTFRCDPISEHNRLYWYRQTLGQGPEFLTYFQNEAQLEKSRLLSDRFSAERPKGSFSTLEIQRTEQGDSAMYLCASSSGRGYGYTFGSGTRLTVV.

This clone has more than one count but fewer than ten. This CDR3 reads CASSFRPTGRRDNEQFF. DNA for the CDR3: TGTGCCAGCAGTTTCCGCCCCACGGGACGAAGAGACAATGAGCAGTTCTTC. This chain uses TRBV28 with TRBJ2-1, with D perhaps assigned TRBD1 or TRBD2 (5 bases each). Looked up from germline, CDR1 is MDHEN and CDR2 is SYDVKM. V lost 3 bases to trimming and J lost 5 bases, with 20 bases between them. The CDR3 contains 17 residues.

V usage is TRBV28 and J usage is TRBJ2-7; D is tentatively TRBD1 or TRBD2 (6 bases each). CDR3 length: 15 residues. Germline V gives CDR1 MDHEN, CDR2 SYDVKM. V was trimmed by 6 bases and J by 4 bases, leaving 19 bases between them. The CDR3 nucleotides are TGTGCCAGCAGCTATCCCACGGGGGCCAGATACGAGCAGTACTTC. Encoded protein: CASSYPTGARYEQYF.

The chain joins TRBV28 to TRBJ1-3, with D maybe TRBD1 (5 bases). V was cut by 11 bases and J by 0 bases, with 14 bases left in between. This CDR3 is 14 amino acids long. CDR1 and CDR2 (germline): MDHEN, SYDVKM. The chain's CDR3 is CASSQGVSGNTIYF. DNA for the CDR3: TGTGCCTCTTCGCAGGGCGTCTCTGGAAACACCATATATTTT.

This chain links TRBV28 with TRBJ1-4; D unclear. Germline-derived CDR1 and CDR2 are MDHEN and SYDVKM. V lost 2 bases to trimming and J lost 3 bases, with 16 bases between them. CDR3 length: 17 amino acids. The CDR3 reads CASSLGLDTAANEKLFF. As DNA, the CDR3 is TGTGCCAGCAGTTTAGGCCTCGACACGGCGGCTAATGAAAAACTGTTTTTT. Full variable domain (missing parts from reference TRBV28 and TRBJ1-4): DVKVTQSSRYLVKRTGEKVFLECVQDMDHENMFWYRQDPGLGLRLIYFSYDVKMKEKGDIPEGYSVSREKKERFSLILESASTNQTSMYLCASSLGLDTAANEKLFFGSGTQLSVL.

The chain carries TRBV30 and TRBJ1-6; D unresolved. V lost 8 bases and J lost 0, with 8 bases in between. The CDR3 contains 13 residues. CDR1 GTSNPN and CDR2 SVGIG come from the germline V gene (reference sequence). The CDR3 DNA sequence: TGTGCCCAACGGGGCTCCTATAATTCACCCCTCCACTTT. Translation: CAQRGSYNSPLHF.

The CDR3: CSAGSDTEAFF. The CDR3 nucleotides read TGCAGTGCCGGGTCGGACACTGAAGCTTTCTTT. The chain is built from TRBV20-1 and TRBJ1-1, with unresolved D. The CDR3 contains 11 residues. V lost 6 bases to trimming and J lost 3 bases, with 8 bases between them. Germline CDR1 DFQATT, CDR2 SNEGSKA (reference sequence).

The chain links TRBV3-1 (or the pseudogene TRBV3-2) to TRBJ1-4; TRBD1 agrees at 7 bases. The CDR3 is 17 amino acids. V shed 5 bases, J shed 7 bases, and the junction held 16 bases outside the gene matches. Germline CDR1 is LGHDT and CDR2 is YNNKEL (reference sequence). In DNA, the CDR3 is TGTGCCAGCAGCGCAGTTAAGACAGGGCTTAGGACTGAAAAACTGTTTTTT. This encodes CASSAVKTGLRTEKLFF.

The chain links TRBV2 to TRBJ1-5; the D is unclear. This CDR3 region has 13 residues. Germline V gene data show CDR1 as SNHLY and CDR2 as FYNNEI. Between the trimmed V and J ends, which lost 3 bases and 3 bases, there was a span of 6 bases. The CDR3 sequence is CASSDQFNQPQHF. In nucleotides, the CDR3 is TGTGCCAGCAGTGATCAGTTCAATCAGCCCCAGCATTTT.

V gene TRBV3-1 (or the pseudogene TRBV3-2) combines with J gene TRBJ1-2, with D possibly TRBD1 on 5 matching bases. This CDR3 comprises 14 residues. CDR1 LGHDT and CDR2 YNNKEL come from the germline V gene (reference sequence). Trimming removed 7 bases from V and 1 base from J, with 13 bases in between. CDR3 in amino acids: CASTGTEVNYGYTF. The CDR3 DNA is TGTGCCAGCACAGGGACGGAGGTTAACTATGGCTACACCTTC.

This sequence joins TRBV29-1 and TRBJ2-5; no definite D call. V was pared by 4 bases and J by 2 bases, with 20 bases between. Germline loops: CDR1 SQVTM, CDR2 ANQGSEA. This CDR3 comprises 16 residues. The CDR3 coding sequence is TGCAGCGTTGTTCCCGGAGCTCTAGGCATGCAAGAGACCCAGTACTTC. It yields the protein CSVVPGALGMQETQYF.

The chain uses TRBV2 and TRBJ2-3; no definite D call. The V end was cut by 4 bases, the J end by 0 bases, with 5 bases between. The CDR3 loop spans 13 amino acids. Looked up from germline, CDR1 is SNHLY and CDR2 is FYNNEI. The CDR3 coding sequence is TGTGCCAGCAGTGGGGAAAGCACAGATACGCAGTATTTT. This encodes CASSGESTDTQYF.

This clone appeared once. CDR3 DNA: TGTGCCAGCATCGAGGATAGGACAACTAATGAAAAACTGTTTTTT. It translates to CASIEDRTTNEKLFF. The chain recombines TRBV2 with TRBJ1-4; D unresolved. This CDR3 is built from 15 residues. Looked up from germline, CDR1 is SNHLY and CDR2 is FYNNEI. V lost 7 bases and J lost 0, with 12 bases in between.

This rearrangement joins TRBV5-4 to TRBJ2-2; 11 nucleotides agree with TRBD2. V trimming: 4 bases; J trimming: 3 bases; junction bases outside the gene matches: 5. Germline CDR1 is SGHNT and CDR2 is YYREEE (reference sequence). This CDR3 comprises 16 residues. The CDR3 sequence: CASSGTSGSYTGELFF. In nucleotides, the CDR3 is TGTGCCAGCAGCGGGACTAGCGGCAGCTACACCGGGGAGCTGTTTTTT.